Listed below are T cell receptor beta chains from one sample, sequenced in a study of regulatory T cells in long-lasting Graves disease. Each CDR3 protein gets one entry after TCRdb re-called the multiplex PCR reads with MiXCR. The table records about 470,000 distinct CDR3 sequences, roughly 20% of them present only once. The sample in question was peripheral blood mononuclear cells (PBMCs), obtained when the disease was refractory, from a patient treated with antithyroid drugs. The origin of the receptors is a female donor with Graves disease. Both conserved end residues are part of each CDR3. Fields, in order: V gene, clone size, D gene, J gene, CDR3 DNA, CDR3 protein. A D gene is named only where the DNA matches it firmly. Not every row has a clone size; where given, it reads once, few, many or a size class.

V gene: TRBV29-1
clone size: -
D gene: -
J gene: TRBJ1-2
CDR3 DNA: TGCAGCGTGAGTGGAAGGGCTGGCTACACCTTC
CDR3 protein: CSVSGRAGYTF

V gene: TRBV6-5
clone size: many
D gene: -
J gene: TRBJ2-7
CDR3 DNA: TGTGCCAGCAGTTCTGGCGGGGCGGGCTACGAGCAGTACTTC
CDR3 protein: CASSSGGAGYEQYF

V gene: TRBV20-1
clone size: few
D gene: TRBD1
J gene: TRBJ1-2
CDR3 DNA: TGCAGTGCAACACCGGACAGGGAGTATGGCTACACCTTC
CDR3 protein: CSATPDREYGYTF

V gene: TRBV27
clone size: many
D gene: -
J gene: TRBJ1-6
CDR3 DNA: TGTGCCAGCAGTTTAAAATGGCAGGGTGGCAATTCACCCCTCCACTTT
CDR3 protein: CASSLKWQGGNSPLHF

V gene: TRBV19
clone size: few
D gene: -
J gene: TRBJ1-2
CDR3 DNA: TGTGCCAGTAGTATCGGCGCTTCGGGCTACACCTTC
CDR3 protein: CASSIGASGYTF

V gene: TRBV5-1
clone size: -
D gene: -
J gene: TRBJ2-5
CDR3 DNA: TGCGCCAGCAGTCTGGGATGGAGCCAAGAGACCCAGTACTTC
CDR3 protein: CASSLGWSQETQYF

V gene: TRBV6-5
clone size: -
D gene: -
J gene: TRBJ2-2
CDR3 DNA: TGTGCCAGCAGTTTCCTTGATGATGGGACTCCGAACACCGGGGAGCTGTTTTTT
CDR3 protein: CASSFLDDGTPNTGELFF

V gene: TRBV5-1
clone size: -
D gene: TRBD2
J gene: TRBJ2-2
CDR3 DNA: TGCGCCAGCAGCTTGCCGGGACTAGCGGGAGTGAGGACCGGGGAGCTGTTTTTT
CDR3 protein: CASSLPGLAGVRTGELFF

V gene: TRBV12-3/TRBV12-4
clone size: many
D gene: TRBD2
J gene: TRBJ2-1
CDR3 DNA: TGTGCCAGCAGAAAACTAGCGGGGGGATACAATGAGCAGTTCTTC
CDR3 protein: CASRKLAGGYNEQFF

V gene: TRBV19
clone size: many
D gene: TRBD1
J gene: TRBJ2-7
CDR3 DNA: TGTGCCAGTAGCAGAGGCGCAACCGGGACAGTAACCTACGAGCAGTACTTC
CDR3 protein: CASSRGATGTVTYEQYF

V gene: TRBV9
clone size: once
D gene: -
J gene: TRBJ1-2
CDR3 DNA: TGTGCCAGCAGCGGACGACCGGCAACGAGAGGCTACGCCTTC
CDR3 protein: CASSGRPATRGYAF

V gene: TRBV18
clone size: few
D gene: -
J gene: TRBJ2-7
CDR3 DNA: TGTGCCAGCTCACCGAGTGGGCACGAATCCTACGAGCAGTACTTC
CDR3 protein: CASSPSGHESYEQYF

V gene: TRBV30
clone size: -
D gene: -
J gene: TRBJ2-6
CDR3 DNA: TGTGCCTGGAGGGCCCGAACCTCTGGGGCCAACGTCCTGACTTTC
CDR3 protein: CAWRARTSGANVLTF

V gene: TRBV9
clone size: -
D gene: TRBD2
J gene: TRBJ2-3
CDR3 DNA: TGTGCCAGCAGCGTAATGGGACTAGCGAGACAGAATACGCAGTATTTT
CDR3 protein: CASSVMGLARQNTQYF

V gene: TRBV24-1
clone size: few
D gene: TRBD2
J gene: TRBJ2-2
CDR3 DNA: TGTGCCACCAGTGACCTCCCCCTAGCGGGTGCGAACACCGGGGAGCTGTTTTTT
CDR3 protein: CATSDLPLAGANTGELFF

V gene: TRBV29-1
clone size: -
D gene: -
J gene: TRBJ1-2
CDR3 DNA: TGCAGCGTTGGACCCAGCGGCATCCGGGGATCCGACTTC
CDR3 protein: CSVGPSGIRGSDF

V gene: TRBV30
clone size: -
D gene: -
J gene: TRBJ2-3
CDR3 DNA: TGTGCCTGGAGCGCCGAACTAGATACGCAGTATTTT
CDR3 protein: CAWSAELDTQYF

V gene: TRBV11-2
clone size: many
D gene: TRBD1
J gene: TRBJ2-7
CDR3 DNA: TGTGCCAGCAGCCTAAACAGGGGAACCGAGCAGTACTTC
CDR3 protein: CASSLNRGTEQYF

V gene: TRBV29-1
clone size: -
D gene: TRBD1
J gene: TRBJ2-7
CDR3 DNA: TGCAGCGTTTTTATGGACAGGGGTTACCACGAGCAGTACTTC
CDR3 protein: CSVFMDRGYHEQYF

V gene: TRBV30
clone size: many
D gene: TRBD2
J gene: TRBJ2-5
CDR3 DNA: TGTGCCTGGAGTGTATCATCCCTAGCGGGAGGGCCTAGAGAGACCCAGTACTTC
CDR3 protein: CAWSVSSLAGGPRETQYF

V gene: TRBV3-1
clone size: few
D gene: -
J gene: TRBJ2-7
CDR3 DNA: TGTGCCAGCAGCCATACCCGGGACCAAGCCTACGAGCAGTACTTC
CDR3 protein: CASSHTRDQAYEQYF

V gene: TRBV5-1
clone size: -
D gene: -
J gene: TRBJ2-2
CDR3 DNA: TGCGCCAGCAGCTTGGCGGTCGCTATGGCGAACACCGGGGAGCTGTTTTTT
CDR3 protein: CASSLAVAMANTGELFF

V gene: TRBV7-2
clone size: few
D gene: -
J gene: TRBJ2-7
CDR3 DNA: TGTGCCAGCAACTTGGGAGGGGGTAGGACTTCCTCCTACGAGCAGTACTTC
CDR3 protein: CASNLGGGRTSSYEQYF

V gene: TRBV27
clone size: many
D gene: -
J gene: TRBJ1-6
CDR3 DNA: TGTGCCAGCAGTCCGTCAGGCTCCTATAATTCACCCCTCCACTTT
CDR3 protein: CASSPSGSYNSPLHF

V gene: TRBV6-2/TRBV6-3
clone size: -
D gene: -
J gene: TRBJ1-5
CDR3 DNA: TGTGCCAGCAGTTACTCGACTCGCAAGTCGAGCAATCAGCCCCAGCATTTT
CDR3 protein: CASSYSTRKSSNQPQHF

V gene: TRBV5-1
clone size: few
D gene: -
J gene: TRBJ2-2
CDR3 DNA: TGCGCCAGCAGCTTGGTCGCGACAGCCAACACCGGGGAGCTGTTTTTT
CDR3 protein: CASSLVATANTGELFF

V gene: TRBV6-2/TRBV6-3
clone size: -
D gene: -
J gene: TRBJ2-7
CDR3 DNA: TGTGCCAGCAGTCCAGGGGTCCTAAGCTCCTACGAGCAGTACTTC
CDR3 protein: CASSPGVLSSYEQYF

V gene: TRBV4-1
clone size: -
D gene: -
J gene: TRBJ1-6
CDR3 DNA: TGCGCCAGCAGCCAAGGAAATTCACCCCTCCACTTT
CDR3 protein: CASSQGNSPLHF

V gene: TRBV7-9
clone size: -
D gene: -
J gene: TRBJ1-2
CDR3 DNA: TGTGCCAGCAGCTTTCCTGACAGCCTGGGAGCTAACTATGGCTACACCTTC
CDR3 protein: CASSFPDSLGANYGYTF

V gene: TRBV13
clone size: once
D gene: -
J gene: TRBJ2-6
CDR3 DNA: TGTGCCAGCAGCTCAACGACCGATACTGTAAGGTCTGGGGCCAACGTCCTGACTTTC
CDR3 protein: CASSSTTDTVRSGANVLTF

V gene: TRBV7-2
clone size: -
D gene: -
J gene: TRBJ1-4
CDR3 DNA: TGTGCCAGCAGAAAGGGGGGGGGGCGGGAAAAACTGCTTTTT
CDR3 protein: CASRKGGGREKLLF

V gene: TRBV5-1
clone size: -
D gene: TRBD1
J gene: TRBJ1-5
CDR3 DNA: TGCGCCAGCAGCTTGGGGACAGGGGGCTTCGATCAGCCCCAGCATTTT
CDR3 protein: CASSLGTGGFDQPQHF

V gene: TRBV12-3/TRBV12-4
clone size: many
D gene: -
J gene: TRBJ1-2
CDR3 DNA: TGTGCCAGCAGTGCAGGGGCCAACTATGGCTACACCTTC
CDR3 protein: CASSAGANYGYTF

V gene: TRBV29-1
clone size: many
D gene: -
J gene: TRBJ2-7
CDR3 DNA: TGCAGCGTTGCTTCGGGTAACGAGCAGTACTTC
CDR3 protein: CSVASGNEQYF

V gene: TRBV20-1
clone size: many
D gene: -
J gene: TRBJ1-2
CDR3 DNA: TGCAGTGCTAGAGCGGCCACTAACTATGGCTACACCTTC
CDR3 protein: CSARAATNYGYTF

V gene: TRBV10-3
clone size: -
D gene: TRBD1
J gene: TRBJ1-1
CDR3 DNA: TGTGCCACGAAATCCTCCGGGACAGGGGGAACTGAAGCTTTCTTT
CDR3 protein: CATKSSGTGGTEAFF

V gene: TRBV6-1
clone size: -
D gene: -
J gene: TRBJ1-1
CDR3 DNA: TGTGCCAGCTGGCCTAGTCCGGGGGGACTAAACCATGAAGCTTTCTTT
CDR3 protein: CASWPSPGGLNHEAFF

V gene: TRBV28
clone size: many
D gene: -
J gene: TRBJ1-4
CDR3 DNA: TGTGCCAGCAGTCCCACTCGACAGGTTGCTAATGAAAAACTGTTTTTT
CDR3 protein: CASSPTRQVANEKLFF

V gene: TRBV27
clone size: many
D gene: -
J gene: TRBJ1-1
CDR3 DNA: TGTGCCAGCAGCTTAGGCCGGGGGGGCACTGAAGCTTTCTTT
CDR3 protein: CASSLGRGGTEAFF

V gene: TRBV29-1
clone size: -
D gene: -
J gene: TRBJ1-1
CDR3 DNA: TGCAGCGTTGAGGGAAGGGGGAGCGTGATGAACACTGAAGCTTTCTTT
CDR3 protein: CSVEGRGSVMNTEAFF

V gene: TRBV27
clone size: few
D gene: TRBD1
J gene: TRBJ1-6
CDR3 DNA: TGTGCCAGCACCTCGGGACAGACCAATTCACCCCTCCACTTT
CDR3 protein: CASTSGQTNSPLHF

V gene: TRBV6-1
clone size: -
D gene: -
J gene: TRBJ2-1
CDR3 DNA: TGTGCCAGCAATCAGGGTTACAATGAGCAGTTCTTC
CDR3 protein: CASNQGYNEQFF

V gene: TRBV12-3/TRBV12-4
clone size: -
D gene: -
J gene: TRBJ1-2
CDR3 DNA: TGTGCCACCGCAAGGCCTAACTATGGCTACACCTTC
CDR3 protein: CATARPNYGYTF

V gene: TRBV27
clone size: few
D gene: -
J gene: TRBJ2-4
CDR3 DNA: TGTGCCAGCAAACTACAGGGTTTTACGGACATTCAGTACTTC
CDR3 protein: CASKLQGFTDIQYF